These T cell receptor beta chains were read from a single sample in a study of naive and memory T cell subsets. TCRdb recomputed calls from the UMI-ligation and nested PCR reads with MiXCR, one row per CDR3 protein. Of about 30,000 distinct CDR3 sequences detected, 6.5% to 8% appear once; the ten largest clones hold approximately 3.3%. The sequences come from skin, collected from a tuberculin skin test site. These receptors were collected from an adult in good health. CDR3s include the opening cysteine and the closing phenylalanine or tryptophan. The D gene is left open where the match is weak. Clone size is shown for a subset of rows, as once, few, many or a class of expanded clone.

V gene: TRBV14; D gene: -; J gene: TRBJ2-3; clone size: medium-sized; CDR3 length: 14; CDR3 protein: CASSQGGLADTQYF
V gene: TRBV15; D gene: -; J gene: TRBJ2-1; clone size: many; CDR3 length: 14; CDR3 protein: CATSRASGPLRPFF
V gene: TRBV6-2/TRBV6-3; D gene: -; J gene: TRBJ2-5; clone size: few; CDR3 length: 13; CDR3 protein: CASSRTRQETQYF
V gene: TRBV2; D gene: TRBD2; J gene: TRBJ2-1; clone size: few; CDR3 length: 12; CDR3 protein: CARRLAGSEQFF
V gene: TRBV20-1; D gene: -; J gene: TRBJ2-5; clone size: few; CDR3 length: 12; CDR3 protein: CSAPTRAETQYF
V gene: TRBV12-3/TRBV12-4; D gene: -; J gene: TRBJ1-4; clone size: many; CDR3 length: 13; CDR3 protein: CASSITLGEKLFF
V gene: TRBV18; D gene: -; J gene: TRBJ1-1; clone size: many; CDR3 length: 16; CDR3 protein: CASSKSSSAGRTEAFF
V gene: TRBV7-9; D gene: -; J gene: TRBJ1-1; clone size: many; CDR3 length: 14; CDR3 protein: CASSLAGPNTEAFF
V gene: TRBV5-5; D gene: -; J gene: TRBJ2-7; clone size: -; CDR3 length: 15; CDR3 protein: CASSQGPACQGEQYF
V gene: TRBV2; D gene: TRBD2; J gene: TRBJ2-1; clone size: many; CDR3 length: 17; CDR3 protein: CASSASKGRGVSNEQFF
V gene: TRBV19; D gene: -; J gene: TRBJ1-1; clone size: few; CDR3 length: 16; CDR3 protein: CASTPGAINLNTEAFF
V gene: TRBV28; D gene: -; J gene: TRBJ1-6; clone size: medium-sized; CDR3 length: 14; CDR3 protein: CASLESSGNSPLHF
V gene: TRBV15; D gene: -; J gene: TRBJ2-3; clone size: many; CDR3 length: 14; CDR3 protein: CATARGGGTDTQYF
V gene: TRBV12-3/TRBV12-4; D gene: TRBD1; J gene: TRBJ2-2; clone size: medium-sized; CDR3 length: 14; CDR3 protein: CATRQGSNTGELFF
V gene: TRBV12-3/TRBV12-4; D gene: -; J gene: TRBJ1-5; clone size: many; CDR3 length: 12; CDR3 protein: CASSLPGQPQHF
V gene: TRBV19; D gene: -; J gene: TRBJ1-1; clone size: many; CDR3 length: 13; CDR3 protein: CASTSTVNTEAFF
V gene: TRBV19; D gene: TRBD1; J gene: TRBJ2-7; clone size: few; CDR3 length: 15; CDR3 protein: CASSIEGQAAYEQYF
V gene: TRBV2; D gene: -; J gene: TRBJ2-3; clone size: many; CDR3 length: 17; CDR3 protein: CASRSRLGLQGTDTQYF
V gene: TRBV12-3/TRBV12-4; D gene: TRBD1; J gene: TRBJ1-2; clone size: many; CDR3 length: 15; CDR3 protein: CASSFKAGGVHGYTF
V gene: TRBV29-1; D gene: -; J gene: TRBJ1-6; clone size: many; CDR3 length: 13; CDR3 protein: CSVVSGRDGPLHF
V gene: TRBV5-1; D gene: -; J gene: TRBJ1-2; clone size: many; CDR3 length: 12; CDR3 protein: CASKQTEHGYTF
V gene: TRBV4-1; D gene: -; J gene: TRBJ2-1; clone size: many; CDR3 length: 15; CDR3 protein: CASSQGAADHNEQFF
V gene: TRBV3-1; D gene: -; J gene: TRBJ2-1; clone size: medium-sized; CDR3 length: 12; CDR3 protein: CASSQSELEQFF
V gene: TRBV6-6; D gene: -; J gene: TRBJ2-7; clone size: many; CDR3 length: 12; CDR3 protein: CASSYQGYEQYF
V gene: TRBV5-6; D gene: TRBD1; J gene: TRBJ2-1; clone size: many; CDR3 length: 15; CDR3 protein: CASSFAGQGSLEQFF
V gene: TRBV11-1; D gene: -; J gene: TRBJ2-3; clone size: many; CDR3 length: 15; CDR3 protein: CASSLTRAVTDTQYF
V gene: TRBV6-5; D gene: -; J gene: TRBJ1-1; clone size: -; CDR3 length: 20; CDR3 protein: CASSYYTLGGLQRMNTEAFF
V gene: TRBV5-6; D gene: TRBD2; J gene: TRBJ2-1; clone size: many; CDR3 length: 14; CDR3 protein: CATAGTNELGEQFF
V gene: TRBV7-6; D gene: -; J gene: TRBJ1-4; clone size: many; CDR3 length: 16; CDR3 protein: CASSLVRQAVNEKLFF
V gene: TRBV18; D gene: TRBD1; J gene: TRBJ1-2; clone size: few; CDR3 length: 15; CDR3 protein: CASSPGQGFGYGYTF